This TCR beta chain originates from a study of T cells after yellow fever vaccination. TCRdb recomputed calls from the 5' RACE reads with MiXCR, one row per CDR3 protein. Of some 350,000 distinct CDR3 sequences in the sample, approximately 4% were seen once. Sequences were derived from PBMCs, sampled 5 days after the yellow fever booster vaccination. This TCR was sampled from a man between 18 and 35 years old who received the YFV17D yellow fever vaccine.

CDR3 nucleotide sequence: TGCGCCAGCAGCTTGTTAAGCCTCACAGATACGCAGTATTTT. Translated: CASSLLSLTDTQYF. This chain links TRBV5-1 with TRBJ2-3; D is unresolved. Germline lookup yields CDR1 SGHRS and CDR2 YFSETQ. The V and J ends lost 1 base and 2 bases respectively, with 8 bases between them. CDR3 length: 14 residues.